A single sample gave rise to the 21 T cell receptor beta chains below, sequenced in a study of blood T cell repertoires in COVID-19. TCRdb keeps only in-frame clones here, not all; method: immunoSEQ multiplex PCR. The sample lists about 140,000 clones, 80% to 90% occurring once. The specimen was peripheral blood. Every receptor here comes from a man aged 60 to 75 with active or convalescent COVID-19.

The chain is built from TRBV10-3 and TRBJ1-1; 8 bases match TRBD1. The J segment lost 1 base and the V segment lost 2 bases, leaving 0 bases of the junction unmatched. Germline assignment: CDR1 ENHRY and CDR2 SYGVKD. This CDR3 is built from 14 residues. The CDR3 protein is CAISEQGANTEAFF. CDR3 in DNA: TGTGCCATCAGTGAGCAGGGGGCGAACACTGAAGCTTTCTTT.

This clone was observed a single time. The CDR3: CASSPGLAGEVGGTDTQYF. The CDR3 DNA is TGTGCCAGCTCACCGGGACTAGCGGGAGAAGTCGGCGGCACAGATACGCAGTATTTT. V usage is TRBV18 and J usage is TRBJ2-3; 14 nucleotides agree with TRBD2. Germline loops: CDR1 KGHSH, CDR2 LQKENI. The CDR3 is 19 amino acids. The V segment lost 3 bases and the J segment 1 base; nucleotides outside the gene matches: 9.

The rearrangement links TRBV7-9 to TRBJ1-4, with a tentative D call TRBD1 (5 bases). The CDR3 runs 15 residues. V was trimmed by 1 base and J by 7 bases, leaving 13 bases between them. Germline assignment: CDR1 SEHNR and CDR2 FQNEAQ (reference sequence). Here the CDR3 reads CASSLVEGRGEKLFF. CDR3 in DNA: TGTGCCAGCAGCTTAGTGGAGGGACGGGGTGAAAAACTGTTTTTT.

The chain employs TRBV6-1 and TRBJ1-5; TRBD1 might be the D (5 bases). Trimming took off 0 bases at V and 1 base at J, with 10 bases between the two ends. The CDR3 totals 16 residues. Germline values: CDR1 MNHNS, CDR2 SASEGT. CDR3 coding DNA: TGTGCCAGCAGTGAAGCGCAGGGACTGAGCAATCAGCCCCAGCATTTT. Residues: CASSEAQGLSNQPQHF.

The V gene is TRBV12-3 or TRBV12-4, the J gene TRBJ1-1; 7 nucleotides agree with TRBD1. Germline trimming cut 6 bases from V and 7 bases from J; bases unmatched to any gene: 5. This CDR3 spans 12 amino acids. CDR3 loop: CASSLDRVEAFF. CDR3 nucleotide sequence: TGTGCCAGCAGCCTAGACAGGGTTGAAGCTTTCTTT.

The chain uses TRBV28 and TRBJ1-5; 9 bases line up with TRBD1. The germline V gene encodes CDR1 MDHEN and CDR2 SYDVKM. This CDR3 comprises 14 residues. V dropped 4 bases and J dropped 6; count of bases not matched to a gene: 4. The CDR3 sequence is CASSWDREGQPQHF. In DNA form, the CDR3 reads TGTGCCAGCAGTTGGGACAGGGAAGGTCAGCCCCAGCATTTT.

The rearrangement uses TRBV28 and TRBJ1-4, with D perhaps TRBD1 (6 bases). The CDR3 contains 17 residues. In germline, CDR1 is MDHEN, CDR2 SYDVKM. V lost 6 bases and J lost 1, with 18 bases in between. CDR3 residues: CASSPRPLQGTNEKLFF. CDR3 nucleotides: TGTGCCAGCAGCCCCCGGCCACTACAGGGAACTAATGAAAAACTGTTTTTT.

The rearrangement joins TRBV28 to TRBJ2-7; 8 nucleotides align to TRBD1. Per the germline V gene, CDR1 is MDHEN and CDR2 is SYDVKM. The CDR3 consists of 15 residues. After removal of 5 bases from V and 1 base from J, the junction contained 7 bases not matched to a gene. The CDR3: CASSARTGWSYEQYF. As DNA, the CDR3 is TGTGCCAGCAGTGCTCGGACAGGGTGGTCCTACGAGCAGTACTTC.

This chain links TRBV29-1 with TRBJ2-5; 15 nucleotides match TRBD2. Germline values: CDR1 SQVTM, CDR2 ANQGSEA. V gave up 5 bases and J gave up 4 bases; unmatched junction bases: 8. There are 16 residues in the CDR3. CDR3 nucleotides: TGCAGCGTTCCGAGGACTAGCGGGAGGGCTGGAGAGACCCAGTACTTC. Protein sequence: CSVPRTSGRAGETQYF.

The count of this clone is one. CDR3 sequence: CASSQDRAGGEGHTEAFF. In DNA form, the CDR3 reads TGCGCCAGCAGCCAAGATCGTGCAGGGGGCGAAGGGCACACTGAAGCTTTCTTT. The rearrangement links TRBV4-3 to TRBJ1-1, with 8 nucleotides matching TRBD1. Germline trimming cut 0 bases from V and 3 bases from J; bases unmatched to any gene: 12. The CDR3 sequence is 18 residues long. Germline V gene data show CDR1 as LGHNA and CDR2 as YSLEER.

The rearrangement joins TRBV5-5 to TRBJ2-7; D perhaps matches TRBD2 (6 bases). The CDR3 is made up of 14 amino acids. Germline V lookup: CDR1 SGHKS, CDR2 YYEKEE (reference sequence). V lost 4 bases and J 5 bases, leaving 16 bases between the germline ends. CDR3 nucleotide sequence: TGTGCCAGCAGCCTGTGGACTATCGTCCACGAGCAGTACTTC. Its translation is CASSLWTIVHEQYF.

The chain uses TRBV20-1 and TRBJ2-7, with a possible D match to TRBD2 (6 bases). CDR3 length equals 11 residues. The germline CDR1 and CDR2 sequences are DFQATT and SNEGSKA (reference sequence). V lost 6 bases, J lost 6 bases, and 12 bases lay in between. CDR3 in DNA: TGCAGTGCCCCTAGGGGAGGCGAGCAGTACTTC. Protein: CSAPRGGEQYF.

In this sample, this clone turned up a few times. The chain carries TRBV2 and TRBJ1-5; 9 bases are shared with TRBD1. The CDR3 loop spans 15 amino acids. V dropped 2 bases and J dropped 6; count of bases not matched to a gene: 5. Germline CDR1 SNHLY, CDR2 FYNNEI. The chain's CDR3 is CASSETGTGTQPQHF. The CDR3 DNA reads as TGTGCCAGCAGTGAAACCGGGACAGGGACTCAGCCCCAGCATTTT. The variable domain in full, with the rest retrieved from reference TRBV2 and TRBJ1-5, is EPEVTQTPSHQVTQMGQEVILRCVPISNHLYFYWYRQILGQKVEFLVSFYNNEISEKSEIFDDQFSVERPDGSNFTLKIRSTKLEDSAMYFCASSETGTGTQPQHFGDGTRLSIL.

The chain has TRBV20-1 and TRBJ2-1; D gene ambiguous. Per germline, CDR1 DFQATT and CDR2 SNEGSKA (reference sequence). This CDR3 has 10 amino acids. CDR3 protein: CSLEYNEQFF. In DNA, the CDR3 is TGCTCTCTAGAGTACAATGAGCAGTTCTTC.

The chain combines TRBV7-3 with TRBJ2-5, with D possibly matching TRBD2 (5 bases). This CDR3 region has 18 residues. The germline CDR1 and CDR2 sequences are SGHTA and FQGTGA. The V and J ends lost 5 bases and 5 bases respectively, with 27 bases between them. CDR3 region: CASSPRGIRGEPRETQYF. DNA of the CDR3: TGTGCCAGCAGCCCTCGAGGGATACGGGGTGAACCAAGGGAGACCCAGTACTTC. The whole variable domain, remainder taken from reference TRBV7-3 and TRBJ2-5, is GAGVSQTPSNKVTEKGKYVELRCDPISGHTALYWYRQSLGQGPEFLIYFQGTGAADDSGLPNDRFFAVRPEGSVSTLKIQRTERGDSAVYLCASSPRGIRGEPRETQYFGPGTRLLVL.

This chain uses TRBV10-3 with TRBJ2-1, with D tentatively TRBD1 (6 bases). The CDR3 sequence is 13 residues long. CDR1 and CDR2 (germline): ENHRY, SYGVKD. With 5 bases removed from V and 9 bases from J, the gap between germline ends came to 14 bases. CDR3: CAISRVSRGEQFF. The CDR3 coding sequence is TGTGCCATCAGTAGGGTTTCCAGGGGTGAGCAGTTCTTC.

The J gene is TRBJ1-1, the V gene TRBV5-8; 9 positions agree with TRBD1. The V gene end was trimmed by 4 bases and the J gene end by 2 bases; junction bases not matched to a gene: 6. In germline, CDR1 is SGHTS, CDR2 YDEGEE. There are 15 residues in the CDR3. CDR3 nucleotides: TGTGCCAGCAGCCCCGGGGACAGGGTAAACACTGAAGCTTTCTTT. This encodes CASSPGDRVNTEAFF.

V gene TRBV27 combines with J gene TRBJ1-1, with 7 bases aligning to TRBD1. Germline V gene data show CDR1 as MNHEY and CDR2 as SMNVEV (reference sequence). CDR3 length: 14 residues. Trimming at V came to 6 bases and at J to 4 bases, leaving 8 bases not matched to a gene. The CDR3 bases are TGTGCCAGCAGGAATAGACAGGGCCGCACTGAAGCTTTCTTT. Amino acids: CASRNRQGRTEAFF.

V and J are TRBV15 and TRBJ2-2; 11 positions match TRBD2. The CDR3 loop spans 19 amino acids. CDR1 and CDR2 from the germline V gene are LNHNV and YYDKDF (reference sequence). Trimming took 1 base from V and 5 from J; bases not matched to a gene: 12. The CDR3: CATSRVRSSGRRGTGELFF. Here the CDR3 DNA reads TGTGCCACCAGCAGAGTTCGTTCTAGCGGGAGGCGGGGAACCGGGGAGCTGTTTTTT.

The CDR3 DNA follows: TGCACCAGCAGCCAAGATGGTAGCAGGACAGGACCCTACGAGCAGTACTTC. Residues: CTSSQDGSRTGPYEQYF. The chain has TRBV1 and TRBJ2-7; the table's TRBD1 call for D was not verified on the DNA. TRBV1 is listed as a pseudogene. The CDR3 has 17 amino acids.

The rearrangement uses TRBV28 and TRBJ2-2; no clear D gene. Germline CDR1 is MDHEN and CDR2 is SYDVKM. V was cut by 1 base and J by 3 bases, with 6 bases left in between. The CDR3 totals 14 residues. The CDR3 DNA follows: TGTGCCAGCAGTTTATCAGGTCACACCGGGGAGCTGTTTTTT. Translated, it gives CASSLSGHTGELFF.